The clone carrying this T cell receptor beta chain was seen a few times. Data came from immunoSEQ multiplex PCR; TCRdb stores just in-frame clones and leaves some out. The table records 100,000 or so clones, roughly 82% of them present only once. The sample belongs to a study of T cell responses to AZD1222 COVID-19 vaccine. The CDR3 consists of 12 residues. V lost 5 bases and J 4 bases, leaving 9 bases between the germline ends. Germline CDR1 and CDR2: SGHRS and YFSETQ. The gene calls are TRBV5-1 and TRBJ1-1; no firm D call. The sample here was peripheral blood, taken on day 0 of AZD1222 vaccination. This TCR came from an adult in good health. The CDR3 protein is CASRQERTEAFF. The CDR3 DNA follows: TGCGCCAGCAGGCAGGAACGCACTGAAGCTTTCTTT.